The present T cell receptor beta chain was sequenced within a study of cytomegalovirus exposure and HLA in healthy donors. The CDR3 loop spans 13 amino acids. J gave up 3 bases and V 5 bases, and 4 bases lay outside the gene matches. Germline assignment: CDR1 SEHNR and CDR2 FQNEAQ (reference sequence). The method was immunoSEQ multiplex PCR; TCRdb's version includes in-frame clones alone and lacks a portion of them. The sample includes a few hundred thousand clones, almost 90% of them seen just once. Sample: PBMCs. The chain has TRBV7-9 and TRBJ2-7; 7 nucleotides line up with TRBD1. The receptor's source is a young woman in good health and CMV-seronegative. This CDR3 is CASSQTGYYEQYF. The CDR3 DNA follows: TGTGCCAGCAGCCAGACAGGGTACTACGAGCAGTACTTC.